These 16 T cell receptor beta chains share one sample of origin, sequenced in a study of radiation and T cells in renal cell carcinoma. The time point: blood 2 weeks post-SBRT. Treatment noted: 15 Gy SBRT to primary tumor, nephrectomy 4 weeks later. Measured with immunoSEQ multiplex PCR; TCRdb has only the in-frame clones, and not every one. The sample consists of about 150,000 clones, 87% of them appearing once. The input for sequencing was blood, taken from a patient whose treatment included radiotherapy and nephrectomy. The source of these receptors is a woman between 45 and 60 years old with renal cell carcinoma.

The chain uses TRBV2 and TRBJ2-5, with D perhaps matching TRBD1 (6 bases). CDR1 is SNHLY, CDR2 FYNNEI, per germline. This CDR3 has 14 residues. The V end lost 5 bases, the J end lost 1 base, and 11 bases lay between the germline ends. The CDR3 reads CASSLGRGQETQYF. The CDR3 nucleotides are TGTGCCAGCAGTCTGGGCAGGGGCCAAGAGACCCAGTACTTC.

The chain links TRBV7-2 to TRBJ2-3; 10 bases align to TRBD2. Per the germline V gene, CDR1 is SGHTA and CDR2 is FQGNSA. The V and J ends lost 5 bases and 4 bases, in that order; junction bases with no gene match: 9. This CDR3 comprises 16 residues. The CDR3 DNA reads TGTGCCAGCAGCCCTAGCGGGGGAGGGAGCGCAGATACGCAGTATTTT. It yields the protein CASSPSGGGSADTQYF.

The rearrangement joins TRBV7-6 to TRBJ2-7, with 8 bases that match TRBD2. CDR3 length equals 16 residues. The J segment lost 0 bases and the V segment lost 4 bases, leaving 8 bases of the junction unmatched. Per the germline V gene, CDR1 is SGHVS and CDR2 is FNYEAQ. CDR3 sequence: CASSSNSGAGSYEQYF. The CDR3, as DNA: TGTGCCAGCAGCTCGAATAGCGGGGCCGGCTCCTACGAGCAGTACTTC.

The V call is TRBV10-3, the J call TRBJ1-2, with D possibly matching TRBD1 (5 bases). Looked up from germline, CDR1 is ENHRY and CDR2 is SYGVKD. The CDR3 runs to 14 residues. V gave up 7 bases and J gave up 8 bases, with 20 bases separating them. Here the CDR3 DNA reads TGTGCCATCAATCCGGGGCCCTCGAGTGGCGGCTACACCTTC. This sequence encodes CAINPGPSSGGYTF.

The rearrangement links TRBV5-4 to TRBJ1-1; TRBD1 matches 7 bases. Trimming removed 4 bases from V and 5 bases from J; junction bases left unmatched: 5. The CDR3 covers 13 residues. Germline values: CDR1 SGHNT, CDR2 YYREEE (reference sequence). Here the CDR3 DNA reads TGTGCCAGCAGCACCGACAGGGATACTGAAGCTTTCTTT. It encodes CASSTDRDTEAFF.

This chain connects TRBV5-1 to TRBJ2-1; 11 bases are shared with TRBD2. Germline CDR1 reads SGHRS; CDR2 reads YFSETQ. The V gene end was trimmed by 3 bases and the J gene end by 7 bases; junction bases not matched to a gene: 15. The CDR3 covers 18 residues. The CDR3, as DNA: TGCGCCAGCAGCTACCCCCTTAGCGGGGGGGCTGAGTGGAATGAGCAGTTCTTC. Protein product: CASSYPLSGGAEWNEQFF. The full variable domain, with the rest looked up from reference TRBV5-1 and TRBJ2-1, is KAGVTQTPRYLIKTRGQQVTLSCSPISGHRSVSWYQQTPGQGLQFLFEYFSETQRNKGNFPGRFSGRQFSNSRSEMNVSTLELGDSALYLCASSYPLSGGAEWNEQFFGPGTRLTVL.

The genes are TRBV9 and TRBJ2-3; D gene uncertain. Germline loops: CDR1 SGDLS, CDR2 YYNGEE. Trimming removed 2 bases at V and 8 bases at J, with 12 bases between. CDR3 size: 13 residues. The CDR3 bases are TGTGCCAGCAGCGTTACGGTGCCGGGTACGCAGTATTTT. Translation: CASSVTVPGTQYF.

The J gene is TRBJ1-1, the V gene TRBV5-1; D is ambiguous. The ends were cut back, 4 bases at V and 1 base at J, with 14 bases in the middle. CDR1 is SGHRS and CDR2 is YFSETQ in the germline V gene. The CDR3 runs 15 residues. The CDR3 is CASSRRLSENTEAFF. In DNA, the CDR3 is TGCGCCAGCAGCCGCCGACTTTCCGAGAACACTGAAGCTTTCTTT.

The rearrangement links TRBV5-4 to TRBJ1-2; 9 bases are a match to TRBD1. Losses at the gene ends were 0 bases for V and 5 bases for J; bases not matched to a gene: 8. Germline V gives CDR1 SGHNT, CDR2 YYREEE (reference sequence). This CDR3 region has 16 residues. The CDR3 here is CASSLAGTGTRYGYTF. CDR3 DNA: TGTGCCAGCAGCTTGGCCGGGACAGGGACGAGGTATGGCTACACCTTC. The whole variable domain, filled in from reference TRBV5-4 and TRBJ1-2, reads ETGVTQSPTHLIKTRGQQVTLRCSSQSGHNTVSWYQQALGQGPQFIFQYYREEENGRGNFPPRFSGLQFPNYSSELNVNALELDDSALYLCASSLAGTGTRYGYTFGSGTRLTVV.

The V call is TRBV5-6, the J call TRBJ2-5; 7 bases fit TRBD1. The end of the DNA is better explained by TRBJ2-7, so the J call may be wrong. The CDR3 sequence is 13 residues long. Germline V lookup: CDR1 SGHDT, CDR2 YYEEEE. For the CDR3, the DNA is TGTGCCAGCAGCTTATTAGGGGGCAACGAGCAGTACTTC. Protein product: CASSLLGGNEQYF.

The rearrangement joins TRBV2 to TRBJ2-5; 7 positions match TRBD2. CDR1 is SNHLY, CDR2 FYNNEI, per germline. This CDR3 is built from 15 residues. V was clipped by 6 bases and J by 4 bases; unmatched bases: 11. CDR3 sequence reads: CASRPYRGVPETQYF. The CDR3 region has the DNA TGTGCCAGCAGACCCTACCGGGGGGTGCCAGAGACCCAGTACTTC.

The gene calls are TRBV7-9 and TRBJ2-1; 9 positions match TRBD1. Germline CDR1 reads SEHNR; CDR2 reads FQNEAQ (reference sequence). This CDR3 has 14 amino acids. V shed 4 bases and J 7 bases; nucleotides not matched to a gene: 5. The CDR3 protein is CASSSSGTGNEQFF. CDR3 DNA: TGTGCCAGCAGCTCTTCCGGGACAGGGAATGAGCAGTTCTTC.

The rearrangement uses TRBV4-3 and TRBJ2-7; no firm D call. Trimming took 0 bases from V and 0 from J, leaving 9 bases between them. This CDR3 spans 15 amino acids. Per the germline V gene, CDR1 is LGHNA and CDR2 is YSLEER. CDR3 DNA: TGCGCCAGCAGCCAAGAGATCTCGCTCTCCTACGAGCAGTACTTC. Translated: CASSQEISLSYEQYF.

DNA for the CDR3: TGTGCCAGCAGCCGACAGGGGTTGAGGAATCAGCCCCAGCATTTT. Protein product: CASSRQGLRNQPQHF. The rearrangement uses TRBV6-1 and TRBJ1-5, with 8 bases aligning to TRBD1. Germline trimming cut 6 bases from V and 4 bases from J; bases unmatched to any gene: 8. The germline V gene encodes CDR1 MNHNS and CDR2 SASEGT. This CDR3 is built from 15 residues.

The V call is TRBV7-9, the J call TRBJ2-5, with 9 bases lining up with TRBD1. CDR3 length equals 14 residues. V dropped 5 bases and J dropped 7; count of bases not matched to a gene: 8. The germline V gene encodes CDR1 SEHNR and CDR2 FQNEAQ (reference sequence). DNA of the CDR3: TGTGCCAGCAGCATACAGGGGGCGGGCGGGACCCAGTACTTC. Translated, it gives CASSIQGAGGTQYF.

V usage is TRBV6-6 and J usage is TRBJ1-5; no clear D gene. The V gene's germline CDR1 is MNHNY and CDR2 SVGAGI (reference sequence). This CDR3 contains 13 residues. V lost 7 bases and J 6 bases, leaving 13 bases between the germline ends. The CDR3 sequence: CASTAGGSQPQHF. CDR3 sequence (DNA): TGTGCCAGCACGGCGGGCGGGAGTCAGCCCCAGCATTTT.